The rows below give T cell receptor beta chains drawn from one sample of a study of T cell repertoires in cytomegalovirus infection. MiXCR, applied by TCRdb to the reads, yields one record per CDR3 protein. Counted here are hundreds of thousands of distinct CDR3 sequences, 9.6% occurring once; the ten biggest clones make up about 2.3%. The source material was PBMCs. The source of these receptors is a human donor in good health (CMV status not recorded). Some clones in this sample may be carry-over from other donors' samples. Both conserved end residues are part of each CDR3. A D gene is named only where the DNA matches it firmly. Some rows mark clone size as missing; the rest say once, few, many or name a class of expanded clone.

many	.	TRBV12-3/TRBV12-4	TRBJ2-2	TGTGCCAGCAGACAGACAATGAACACCGGGGAGCTGTTTTTT	CASRQTMNTGELFF
many	.	TRBV5-1	TRBJ1-5	TGCGCCAGCAGCCTGGGACATCCTGGTCAGCCCCAGCATTTT	CASSLGHPGQPQHF
many	.	TRBV7-2	TRBJ1-5	TGTGCCAGCAGCTTAGTTGGCCTAGATGGCAATCAGCCCCAGCATTTT	CASSLVGLDGNQPQHF
many	.	TRBV7-8	TRBJ1-1	TGTGCCAGCAGCCCTCTCCCGACAGGTGGGGTAACTGAAGCTTTCTTT	CASSPLPTGGVTEAFF
many	.	TRBV6-2/TRBV6-3	TRBJ2-4	TGTGCCAGCAGTTACGGGCACCTAGCCAAAAACATTCAGTACTTC	CASSYGHLAKNIQYF
many	.	TRBV7-9	TRBJ2-4	TGTGCCAGCAACAACAGGGACGGGCGCGGCAAAAACATTCAGTACTTC	CASNNRDGRGKNIQYF
many	.	TRBV9	TRBJ1-3	TGTGCCAGCAGCAGAGAAAACACCATATATTTT	CASSRENTIYF
few	.	TRBV20-1	TRBJ2-2	TGCAGTGCTAGAGTGGGTAGCAACACCGGGGAGCTGTTTTTT	CSARVGSNTGELFF
.	.	TRBV20-1	TRBJ1-5	TGCAGTGCTAGAAATTTCGAGGCCCGGGTGGATTTTTTT	CSARNFEARVDFF
many	TRBD2	TRBV28	TRBJ2-1	TGTGCCAGCAGTCCTCGAAGTAGCGGGGGGAGGGACTACAATGAGCAGTTCTTC	CASSPRSSGGRDYNEQFF
many	.	TRBV5-6	TRBJ1-5	TGTGCCAGCAGCTTGCGGTCAGGGCTGAATCAGCCCCAGCATTTT	CASSLRSGLNQPQHF
many	.	TRBV7-2	TRBJ2-3	TGTGCCAGCAGCTTAGCGGGGGGGCCCACAGATACGCAGTATTTT	CASSLAGGPTDTQYF
many	TRBD2	TRBV7-2	TRBJ2-3	TGTGCCAGCAGCTTAGGGACTAGCAGGGCAGATACGCAGTATTTT	CASSLGTSRADTQYF
few	.	TRBV24-1	TRBJ1-2	TGTGCCACCAGTGATTCCACCCCGGGAGGCTACACCTTC	CATSDSTPGGYTF
many	TRBD1	TRBV28	TRBJ2-5	TGTGCCAGCAGTTCCTACTTAACAGGGGGCGAGACCCAGTACTTC	CASSSYLTGGETQYF
.	.	TRBV7-9	TRBJ1-5	TGTGCCAGCAGCGACACCTCATTGGGGAGGACTAATCAGCCCCAGCATTTT	CASSDTSLGRTNQPQHF
many	.	TRBV14	TRBJ1-1	TGTGCCAGCAGCCTAAAGTGGAACACTGAAGCTTTCTTT	CASSLKWNTEAFF
many	TRBD2	TRBV4-3	TRBJ2-1	TGCGCCAGCAGCTGGACGGTACTAGCGGGGCTCAATGAGCAGTTCTTC	CASSWTVLAGLNEQFF
many	.	TRBV6-4	TRBJ1-1	TGTGCCAGCAGGGATAGGAACACTGAAGCTTTCTTT	CASRDRNTEAFF
few	TRBD1	TRBV7-8	TRBJ2-2	TGTGCCAGCAGCCCCCGGACAGGGGCTGGGACCGGGGAGCTGTTTTTT	CASSPRTGAGTGELFF
many	.	TRBV6-2/TRBV6-3	TRBJ2-1	TGTGCCAGCACCCAGCGGCCTACAGGGCTCGTAAAGGTCCCGCAGTTCTTC	CASTQRPTGLVKVPQFF
few	.	TRBV29-1	TRBJ1-2	TGCAGCGTTGAAGATCCCGGACGCACCGAGTATGGCTACACCTTC	CSVEDPGRTEYGYTF
many	.	TRBV6-1	TRBJ2-3	TGTGCCAGCAGGGGATCGGTGGGGAAATCCACAGATACGCAGTATTTT	CASRGSVGKSTDTQYF
many	TRBD1	TRBV20-1	TRBJ2-2	TGCAGTGCTACGGACAGGATTACCGGGGAGCTGTTTTTT	CSATDRITGELFF
many	TRBD2	TRBV10-3	TRBJ2-5	TGTGCCATCAGTGACCTCCAACAGGGACTAGCGGGGGGCCAACAAGAGACCCAGTACTTC	CAISDLQQGLAGGQQETQYF
many	TRBD1	TRBV2	TRBJ2-3	TGTGCCAGCAGCCCGACCGGGACAGCCACAGATACGCAGTATTTT	CASSPTGTATDTQYF
many	.	TRBV2	TRBJ2-4	TGTGCCAGCAGTGCATCCGGGTCCAAGGGAGACATTCAGTACTTC	CASSASGSKGDIQYF
many	.	TRBV7-9	TRBJ1-1	TGTGCCAGCAGCTTTTGGGGGGGCACTGAAGCTTTCTTT	CASSFWGGTEAFF
.	.	TRBV20-1	TRBJ1-1	TGCAGTGCTGCTTCCCCCCGTTTCGGGAGTGAAGCTTTCTTT	CSAASPRFGSEAFF
many	.	TRBV6-2/TRBV6-3	TRBJ1-1	TGTGCCAGCAGTTACACGGGCTCCGGTGAAGCTTTCTTT	CASSYTGSGEAFF
few	TRBD2	TRBV7-9	TRBJ2-3	TGTGCCAGCAGCTTAGTCCGTACGGGAGGGACAGATACGCAGTATTTT	CASSLVRTGGTDTQYF
many	TRBD2	TRBV20-1	TRBJ2-3	TGCAGTGCTGCCGTACGGGCGGGGAGGGACACAGATACGCAGTATTTT	CSAAVRAGRDTDTQYF
.	TRBD2	TRBV20-1	TRBJ2-1	TGCAGTGCTAGTGCGCTAGCGGGGGCCGGGGAGCAGTTCTTC	CSASALAGAGEQFF
many	.	TRBV29-1	TRBJ1-5	TGCAGCGTTGCCCTCAACCCCAATCAGCCCCAGCATTTT	CSVALNPNQPQHF
many	.	TRBV6-6	TRBJ1-5	TGTGCCAGCAGACCCGAAGGTGGAAGCAATCAGCCCCAGCATTTT	CASRPEGGSNQPQHF
many	TRBD1	TRBV4-1	TRBJ2-1	TGCGCCAGCAGCTTATGGCCCGGGACAGGGAGTTCGGATGAGCAGTTCTTC	CASSLWPGTGSSDEQFF
many	.	TRBV12-3/TRBV12-4	TRBJ2-5	TGTGCCAGCAGTTTCGCTCCCGAGACCCAGTACTTC	CASSFAPETQYF
many	TRBD1	TRBV19	TRBJ1-5	TGTGCCAGTAGTGAACCACAGGGGGCTAGCAATCAGCCCCAGCATTTT	CASSEPQGASNQPQHF
many	TRBD1	TRBV20-1	TRBJ1-4	TGCAGTGCGAGGGAGGACAGGGCTTTTGAAAAACTGTTTTTT	CSAREDRAFEKLFF
many	.	TRBV10-3	TRBJ2-3	TGTGCCATCAAGGGTCCGATCACAGATACGCAGTATTTT	CAIKGPITDTQYF
many	TRBD1	TRBV27	TRBJ2-5	TGTGCCAGCAGTTTAGTCAGGGGGCGGGAGACCCAGTACTTC	CASSLVRGRETQYF
many	.	TRBV12-3/TRBV12-4	TRBJ1-1	TGTGCCAGCAGTTTACAACACTCGAACACTGAAGCTTTCTTT	CASSLQHSNTEAFF
few	.	TRBV18	TRBJ1-5	TGTGCCAGCTCGCAAGGGGAAAATAGCAATCAGCCCCAGCATTTT	CASSQGENSNQPQHF
few	.	TRBV19	TRBJ1-6	TGTGCCAGTAGTATAGTAGGGGTTAATTCACCCCTCCACTTT	CASSIVGVNSPLHF
many	.	TRBV19	TRBJ1-1	TGTGCCAGTAGTATTGCTCCGTGGGGGAACACTGAAGCTTTCTTT	CASSIAPWGNTEAFF